One and the same sample provided the 27 T cell receptor beta chains below, sequenced in a study of OX40 agonist ivuxolimab in advanced cancers. Clones were sequenced by immunoSEQ multiplex PCR, and TCRdb holds only the in-frame ones, with some missing. The sample gives over 65,000 clones, 80% to 85% of which show up once; around 0.78% is in the top ten. The source material was CD4+ or CD8+ T cells sorted from blood, sampled in a trial of the OX40 agonist ivuxolimab. Receptors were obtained from an adult with an advanced solid tumor such as melanoma, head and neck, liver or kidney cancer.

This chain joins TRBV25-1 and TRBJ2-7; 10 bases map to TRBD1. This CDR3 has 14 amino acids. The V gene's germline CDR1 is MGHDK and CDR2 SYGVNS. V shed 5 bases and J 7 bases; nucleotides not matched to a gene: 8. The CDR3 coding sequence is TGTGCCAGCAGTTCCCGACAGGGGGCGTCAGAGCAGTACTTC. Translation gives CASSSRQGASEQYF.

The V gene is TRBV15, the J gene TRBJ2-7; D might be TRBD1 (5 bases). The V gene's germline CDR1 is LNHNV and CDR2 YYDKDF (reference sequence). V was clipped by 3 bases and J by 0 bases, with 12 bases between them. This CDR3 contains 15 residues. CDR3 in amino acids: CATSRGRVNSYEQYF. In DNA form, the CDR3 reads TGTGCCACCAGCAGGGGCAGGGTGAACTCCTACGAGCAGTACTTC.

This chain connects TRBV19 to TRBJ2-7; 9 bases are a match to TRBD1. Germline trimming cut 7 bases from V and 3 bases from J; bases unmatched to any gene: 13. Germline V lookup: CDR1 LNHDA, CDR2 SQIVND (reference sequence). The CDR3 is 16 residues long. Written as DNA, the CDR3 is TGTGCCAGTATGAAGGGGGGACAGGGTTCTTTCTACGAGCAGTACTTC. Residues: CASMKGGQGSFYEQYF. Together with reference TRBV19 and TRBJ2-7, the CDR3 gives the full variable domain: DGGITQSPKYLFRKEGQNVTLSCEQNLNHDAMYWYRQDPGQGLRLIYYSQIVNDFQKGDIAEGYSVSREKKESFPLTVTSAQKNPTAFYLCASMKGGQGSFYEQYFGPGTRLTVT.

The CDR3 DNA follows: TGTGCCACCAGCAGATCACTCACTAGTAGCACAGAAGAGACCCAGTACTTC. Translation: CATSRSLTSSTEETQYF. The chain links TRBV15 to TRBJ2-5; the D gene is possibly TRBD2 (5 bases). The CDR3 totals 17 residues. CDR1 and CDR2 (germline): LNHNV, YYDKDF (reference sequence). The V end lost 2 bases, the J end lost 3 bases, and 19 bases lay between the germline ends.

V is TRBV5-1 and J is TRBJ2-7, with TRBD1 identical over 7 bases. The ends lost 3 bases at V and 2 bases at J; junction bases unmatched: 2. The CDR3 totals 13 residues. Germline CDR1 and CDR2: SGHRS and YFSETQ. The CDR3 here is CASSWDRAYEQYF. The CDR3 region has the DNA TGCGCCAGCAGCTGGGACAGAGCCTACGAGCAGTACTTC.

The CDR3 DNA follows: TGTGCCAGCAGCGTAGGGGTCCGCACAGATACGCAGTATTTT. Its translation: CASSVGVRTDTQYF. V gene TRBV9 combines with J gene TRBJ2-3; D not certain. In germline, CDR1 is SGDLS, CDR2 YYNGEE. This CDR3 region has 14 residues. The ends were cut back, 0 bases at V and 1 base at J, with 6 bases in the middle.

The V gene is TRBV18, the J gene TRBJ2-5, with D perhaps being TRBD1 or TRBD2 (5 bases each). Germline V lookup: CDR1 KGHSH, CDR2 LQKENI. Trimming removed 4 bases from V and 1 base from J, with 10 bases in between. This CDR3 has 14 amino acids. CDR3 DNA: TGTGCCAGCTCACGATCCGGGGCCCAAGAGACCCAGTACTTC. It specifies CASSRSGAQETQYF.

A single count supports this clone. The V call is TRBV11-2, the J call TRBJ2-3; TRBD2 aligns across 12 bases. The CDR3 loop spans 15 amino acids. V lost 5 bases, J lost 3 bases, and 3 bases stayed unmatched. Germline CDR1 reads SGHAT; CDR2 reads FQNNGV. The CDR3 nucleotides are TGTGCCAGCAGCCCAACTAGCGGGGGGACAGATACGCAGTATTTT. This sequence encodes CASSPTSGGTDTQYF. Filled out from reference TRBV11-2 and TRBJ2-3, the complete variable domain reads EAGVAQSPRYKIIEKRQSVAFWCNPISGHATLYWYQQILGQGPKLLIQFQNNGVVDDSQLPKDRFSAERLKGVDSTLKIQPAKLEDSAVYLCASSPTSGGTDTQYFGPGTRLTVL.

The CDR3 region is CAWTAGTGTYEQYF. Here the CDR3 DNA reads TGTGCCTGGACCGCCGGGACTGGCACCTACGAGCAGTACTTC. The chain employs TRBV30 and TRBJ2-7, with D possibly matching TRBD2 (6 bases). V was shortened by 4 bases and J by 2 bases, with 15 bases between the two germline ends. The CDR3 totals 14 residues. Looked up from germline, CDR1 is GTSNPN and CDR2 is SVGIG (reference sequence).

This clone appeared a single time. This chain joins TRBV29-1 and TRBJ1-3; the D is unclear. Trimming took off 4 bases at V and 4 bases at J, with 5 bases between the two ends. There are 11 residues in the CDR3. Germline CDR1 SQVTM, CDR2 ANQGSEA. The CDR3 loop reads CSVGLGNTIYF. The CDR3 bases are TGCAGCGTTGGCCTCGGAAACACCATATATTTT.

This rearrangement joins TRBV5-1 to TRBJ2-7; D gene uncertain. The V end was cut by 4 bases, the J end by 3 bases, with 5 bases between. Germline assignment: CDR1 SGHRS and CDR2 YFSETQ. The CDR3 loop spans 11 amino acids. CDR3 in DNA: TGCGCCAGCAGCCCTTTCTACGAGCAGTACTTC. The encoded protein is CASSPFYEQYF.

The genes are TRBV7-7 and TRBJ2-3; 7 bases are a match to TRBD2. CDR1 and CDR2 from the germline V gene are SSHAT and FNYEAQ (reference sequence). Trimming cost V 2 bases and J 3 bases; bases outside gene matches: 2. This CDR3 spans 14 amino acids. This chain's CDR3 is CASSLQGGTDTQYF. In DNA form, the CDR3 reads TGTGCCAGCAGCTTACAGGGAGGGACAGATACGCAGTATTTT. The whole variable domain, filled in from reference TRBV7-7 and TRBJ2-3, reads GAGVSQSPRYKVTKRGQDVTLRCDPISSHATLYWYQQALGQGPEFLTYFNYEAQPDKSGLPSDRFSAERPEGSISTLTIQRTEQRDSAMYRCASSLQGGTDTQYFGPGTRLTVL.

The rearrangement links TRBV27 to TRBJ1-2; 7 positions agree with TRBD1. The CDR3 loop spans 14 amino acids. J was trimmed by 7 bases and V by 2 bases; bases with no gene match: 7. Germline loops: CDR1 MNHEY, CDR2 SMNVEV (reference sequence). The CDR3 nucleotides are TGTGCCAGCAGTTTAGCGGACAGGCGGAGTGGCTACACCTTC. This sequence encodes CASSLADRRSGYTF.

This clone was seen just once. The chain combines TRBV6-6 with TRBJ1-1, with 7 bases lining up with TRBD1. Trimming took 6 bases from V and 4 from J; bases not matched to a gene: 11. This CDR3 comprises 15 residues. Germline CDR1 is MNHNY and CDR2 is SVGAGI (reference sequence). The CDR3 DNA reads as TGTGCCAGCAGCTCTAATGACAGGGTTGTCACTGAAGCTTTCTTT. This gives the protein CASSSNDRVVTEAFF.

In this sample, this clone turned up once. CDR3 region: CASSLAVGARNEKLFF. CDR3 in DNA: TGTGCCAGCAGCTTGGCCGTGGGGGCGAGGAATGAAAAACTGTTTTTT. This rearrangement joins TRBV5-4 to TRBJ1-4, with a tentative D call TRBD1 (6 bases). This CDR3 spans 16 amino acids. V lost 0 bases and J 5 bases, leaving 14 bases between the germline ends. Germline lookup yields CDR1 SGHNT and CDR2 YYREEE (reference sequence).

This sequence joins TRBV7-2 and TRBJ1-5; D remains ambiguous. V shed 5 bases and J shed 6 bases, with 5 bases lying between them. Germline CDR1 is SGHTA and CDR2 is FQGNSA. The CDR3 length is 11 residues. CDR3 bases: TGTGCCAGCAGCCTTTTTCAGCCCCAGCATTTT. Translation: CASSLFQPQHF.

The V gene is TRBV7-2, the J gene TRBJ2-3, with 12 bases aligning to TRBD2. The CDR3 consists of 17 residues. The junction had 4 bases not matched to a gene; V was cut back by 0 bases and J by 3 bases. Germline CDR1 and CDR2: SGHTA and FQGNSA. The CDR3 DNA reads TGTGCCAGCAGCTTAGCCCTAGCGGGGGGGAAGACAGATACGCAGTATTTT. Translated: CASSLALAGGKTDTQYF.

This clone was picked up a small number of times. This chain links TRBV28 with TRBJ2-7; TRBD1 is a possible D gene (5 bases). V was trimmed by 10 bases and J by 4 bases, leaving 14 bases between them. This CDR3 comprises 12 residues. CDR1 and CDR2 from the germline V gene are MDHEN and SYDVKM. The CDR3 is CATSQDSYEQYF. The CDR3, as DNA: TGTGCCACCTCGCAAGACAGTTACGAGCAGTACTTC.

V usage is TRBV30 and J usage is TRBJ1-2; D gene ambiguous. Germline V lookup: CDR1 GTSNPN, CDR2 SVGIG (reference sequence). The CDR3 totals 11 residues. The V and J ends lost 6 bases and 11 bases respectively, with 16 bases between them. The CDR3: CACQGPFRYTF. The DNA for the CDR3 is TGTGCCTGCCAAGGCCCCTTTAGGTACACCTTC.

This clone turned up a few times. V and J are TRBV7-3 and TRBJ2-5, with D possibly being TRBD1 (6 bases). Germline V gene lookup returns CDR1 SGHTA and CDR2 FQGTGA. Trimming cost V 5 bases and J 5 bases, with 15 bases left between them. This CDR3 comprises 14 residues. CDR3 in DNA: TGTGCCAGCAGCAACACTAGGACAGATGAGACCCAGTACTTC. Translation: CASSNTRTDETQYF.

The rearrangement uses TRBV28 and TRBJ1-5; 8 nucleotides line up with TRBD1. Germline V gives CDR1 MDHEN, CDR2 SYDVKM. V lost 5 bases and J lost 5; bases outside the gene matches: 5. The CDR3 extends over 14 amino acids. The CDR3 DNA is TGTGCCAGCAGTCTACAGGGGGTAGATCAGCCCCAGCATTTT. Its translation: CASSLQGVDQPQHF.

The chain couples TRBV4-1 to TRBJ1-5; TRBD1 aligns across 7 bases. Trimming at V came to 3 bases and at J to 3 bases, leaving 8 bases not matched to a gene. The CDR3 length is 16 residues. Germline-derived CDR1 and CDR2 are MGHRA and YSYEKL. This chain's CDR3 is CASSHNDRADNQPQHF. The CDR3 DNA is TGCGCCAGCAGCCATAACGACAGGGCTGACAATCAGCCCCAGCATTTT.

The genes are TRBV30 and TRBJ2-3; TRBD2 aligns across 7 bases. In germline, CDR1 is GTSNPN, CDR2 SVGIG (reference sequence). The CDR3 is made up of 12 amino acids. J gave up 1 base and V 8 bases, and 3 bases lay outside the gene matches. CDR3: CAGLAGTDTQYF. CDR3 nucleotides: TGTGCCGGGCTAGCGGGCACAGATACGCAGTATTTT. The complete variable domain, with remaining parts taken from reference TRBV30 and TRBJ2-3, reads SQTIHQWPATLVQPVGSPLSLECTVEGTSNPNLYWYRQAAGRGLQLLFYSVGIGQISSEVPQNLSASRPQDRQFILSSKKLLLSDSGFYLCAGLAGTDTQYFGPGTRLTVL.

The V and J genes are TRBV30 and TRBJ1-6; 9 nucleotides align to TRBD1. Germline V gene lookup returns CDR1 GTSNPN and CDR2 SVGIG (reference sequence). The CDR3 is 20 amino acids. With V trimmed by 1 base and J by 5 bases, 18 bases remained unmatched. The CDR3 DNA sequence: TGTGCCTGGAGTGGACTTACCGGGACAGGGTATATTCATGATAATTCACCCCTCCACTTT. Its protein is CAWSGLTGTGYIHDNSPLHF.

The chain recombines TRBV6-6 with TRBJ2-7, with D hard to call. With 5 bases removed from V and 6 bases from J, the gap between germline ends came to 11 bases. This CDR3 is 12 amino acids long. Per the germline V gene, CDR1 is MNHNY and CDR2 is SVGAGI (reference sequence). The CDR3 reads CASSQQGLEQYF. The CDR3 DNA is TGTGCCAGCAGTCAACAAGGGCTCGAGCAGTACTTC.

The chain uses TRBV5-5 and TRBJ2-3; D call uncertain. Germline CDR1 SGHKS, CDR2 YYEKEE (reference sequence). V was cut by 3 bases and J by 4 bases, with 12 bases left in between. The CDR3 is 14 residues long. CDR3 sequence: CASSSSSGPDTQYF. The CDR3 DNA follows: TGTGCCAGCAGCTCTAGTTCCGGACCAGATACGCAGTATTTT.

This clone came up once. This chain joins TRBV12-5 and TRBJ1-2; unclear D gene. Trimming cost V 5 bases and J 7 bases, with 17 bases left between them. The CDR3 covers 14 residues. CDR1 is LGHNT and CDR2 is FRNRAP in the germline V gene. The CDR3 nucleotides are TGTGCTAGTGGTGTCTGGGGTGCCGCAGCTGGCTACACCTTC. Translation gives CASGVWGAAAGYTF.